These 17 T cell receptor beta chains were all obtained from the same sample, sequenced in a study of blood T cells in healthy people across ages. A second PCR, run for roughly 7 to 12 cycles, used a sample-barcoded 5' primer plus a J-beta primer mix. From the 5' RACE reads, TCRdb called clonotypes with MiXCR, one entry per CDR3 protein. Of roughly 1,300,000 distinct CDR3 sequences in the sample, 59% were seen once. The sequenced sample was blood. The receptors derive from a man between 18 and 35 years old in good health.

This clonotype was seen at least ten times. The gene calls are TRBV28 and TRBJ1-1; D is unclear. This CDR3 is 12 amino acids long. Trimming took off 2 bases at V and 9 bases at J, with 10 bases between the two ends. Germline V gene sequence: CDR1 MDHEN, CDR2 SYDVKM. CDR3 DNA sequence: TGTGCCAGCAGTTTAAGTAGATACCAAGCTTTCTTT. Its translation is CASSLSRYQAFF.

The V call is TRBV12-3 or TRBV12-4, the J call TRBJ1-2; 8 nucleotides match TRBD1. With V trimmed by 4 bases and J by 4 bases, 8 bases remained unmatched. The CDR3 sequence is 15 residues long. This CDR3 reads CASSWDPQGGYGYTF. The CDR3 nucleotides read TGTGCCAGCAGTTGGGACCCACAGGGGGGCTATGGCTACACCTTC.

CDR3 nucleotide sequence: TGCAGTGAGACTAGCGGGGATCCAGATACGCAGTATTTT. Translating gives CSETSGDPDTQYF. The V call is TRBV20-1, the J call TRBJ2-3, with 11 bases identical to TRBD2. The CDR3 has 13 amino acids. Germline CDR1 and CDR2: DFQATT and SNEGSKA (reference sequence). The V and J ends lost 7 bases and 4 bases, in that order; junction bases with no gene match: 4.

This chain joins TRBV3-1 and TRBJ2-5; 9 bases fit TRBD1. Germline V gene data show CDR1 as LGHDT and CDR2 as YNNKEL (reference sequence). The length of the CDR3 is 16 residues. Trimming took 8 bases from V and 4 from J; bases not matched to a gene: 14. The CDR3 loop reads CASSWDRVDLGETQYF. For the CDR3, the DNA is TGTGCCAGCTCCTGGGACAGGGTCGATTTGGGAGAGACCCAGTACTTC.

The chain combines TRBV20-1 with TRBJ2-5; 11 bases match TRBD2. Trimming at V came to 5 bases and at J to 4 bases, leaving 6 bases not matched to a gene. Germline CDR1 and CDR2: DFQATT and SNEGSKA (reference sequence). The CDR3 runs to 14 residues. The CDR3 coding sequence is TGCAGTGCTGGGACTAGCGGCACAACAGAGACCCAGTACTTC. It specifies CSAGTSGTTETQYF.

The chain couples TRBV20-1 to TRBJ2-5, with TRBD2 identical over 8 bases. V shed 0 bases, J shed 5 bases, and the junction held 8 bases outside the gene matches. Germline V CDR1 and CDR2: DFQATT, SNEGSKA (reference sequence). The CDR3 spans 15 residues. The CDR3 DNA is TGCAGTGCTAGAGATCGGGCTAGCGGGTGGGAGACCCAGTACTTC. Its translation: CSARDRASGWETQYF.

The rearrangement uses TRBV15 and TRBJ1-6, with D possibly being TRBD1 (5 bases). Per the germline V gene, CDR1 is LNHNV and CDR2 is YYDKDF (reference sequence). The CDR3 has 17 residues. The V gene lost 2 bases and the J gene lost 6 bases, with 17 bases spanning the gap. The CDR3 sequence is CATSRHPGTDRNSPLHF. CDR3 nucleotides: TGTGCCACCAGCAGACACCCGGGGACGGACCGTAATTCACCCCTCCACTTT.

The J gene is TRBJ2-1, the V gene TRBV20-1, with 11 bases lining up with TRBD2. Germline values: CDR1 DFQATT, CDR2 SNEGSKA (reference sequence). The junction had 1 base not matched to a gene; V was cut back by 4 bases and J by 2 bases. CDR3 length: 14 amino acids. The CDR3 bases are TGCAGTGCTAATAGCGGGAGGGCCTACAATGAGCAGTTCTTC. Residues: CSANSGRAYNEQFF.

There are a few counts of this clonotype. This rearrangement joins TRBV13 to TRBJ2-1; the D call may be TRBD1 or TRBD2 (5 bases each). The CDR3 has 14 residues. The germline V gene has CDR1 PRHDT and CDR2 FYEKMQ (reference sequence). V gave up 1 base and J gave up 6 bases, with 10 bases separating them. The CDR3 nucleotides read TGTGCCAGCAGCTTAGAGGAGAGGGGCAATGAGCAGTTCTTC. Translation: CASSLEERGNEQFF.

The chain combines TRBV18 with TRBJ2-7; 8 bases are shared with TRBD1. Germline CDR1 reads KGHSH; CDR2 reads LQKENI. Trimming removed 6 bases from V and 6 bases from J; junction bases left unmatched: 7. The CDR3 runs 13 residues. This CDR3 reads CASSPITGGEQYF. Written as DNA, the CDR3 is TGTGCCAGCTCCCCCATTACAGGGGGCGAGCAGTACTTC.

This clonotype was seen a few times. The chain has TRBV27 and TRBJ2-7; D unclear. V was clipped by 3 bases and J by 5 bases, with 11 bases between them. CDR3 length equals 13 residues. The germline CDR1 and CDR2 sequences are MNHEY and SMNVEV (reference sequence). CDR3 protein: CASSLSRINEQYF. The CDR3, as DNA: TGTGCCAGCAGTTTGTCAAGAATTAACGAGCAGTACTTC.

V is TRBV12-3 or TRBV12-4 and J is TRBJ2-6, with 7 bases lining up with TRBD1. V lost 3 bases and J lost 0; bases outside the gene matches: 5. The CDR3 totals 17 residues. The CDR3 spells CASSLWRQGSGANVLTF. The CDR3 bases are TGTGCCAGCAGTTTGTGGAGACAGGGCTCTGGGGCCAACGTCCTGACTTTC.

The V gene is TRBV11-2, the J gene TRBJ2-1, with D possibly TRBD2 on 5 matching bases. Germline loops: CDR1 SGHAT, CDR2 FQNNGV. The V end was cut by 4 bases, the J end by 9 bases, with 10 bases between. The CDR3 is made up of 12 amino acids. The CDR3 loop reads CASSSAGLEQFF. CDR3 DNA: TGTGCCAGCAGCTCCGCAGGACTTGAGCAGTTCTTC.

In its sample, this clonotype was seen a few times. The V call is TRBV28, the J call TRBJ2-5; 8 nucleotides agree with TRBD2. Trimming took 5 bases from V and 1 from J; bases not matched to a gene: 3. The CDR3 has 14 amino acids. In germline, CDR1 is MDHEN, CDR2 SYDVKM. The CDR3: CASSRTSSQETQYF. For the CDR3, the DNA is TGTGCCAGCAGTCGGACTAGCAGCCAAGAGACCCAGTACTTC.

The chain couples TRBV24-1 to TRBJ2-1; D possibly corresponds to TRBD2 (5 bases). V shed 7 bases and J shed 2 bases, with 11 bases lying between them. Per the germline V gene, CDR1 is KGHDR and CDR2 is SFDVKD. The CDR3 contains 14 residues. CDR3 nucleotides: TGTGCCACCAGCGCTACCGGGGCCTACAATGAGCAGTTCTTC. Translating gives CATSATGAYNEQFF.

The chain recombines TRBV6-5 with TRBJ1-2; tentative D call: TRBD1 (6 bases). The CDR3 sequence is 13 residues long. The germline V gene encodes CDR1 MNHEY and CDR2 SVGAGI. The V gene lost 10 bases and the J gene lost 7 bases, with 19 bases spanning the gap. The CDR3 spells CATHDRGAAGYTF. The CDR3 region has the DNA TGTGCCACCCACGATAGGGGGGCGGCTGGCTACACCTTC.

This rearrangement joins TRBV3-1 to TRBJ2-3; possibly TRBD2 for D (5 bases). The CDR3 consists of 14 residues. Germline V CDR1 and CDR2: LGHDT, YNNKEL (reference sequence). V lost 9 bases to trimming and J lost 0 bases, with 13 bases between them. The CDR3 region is CASSASFSTDTQYF. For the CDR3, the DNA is TGTGCCAGTTCTGCTAGCTTCAGCACAGATACGCAGTATTTT.